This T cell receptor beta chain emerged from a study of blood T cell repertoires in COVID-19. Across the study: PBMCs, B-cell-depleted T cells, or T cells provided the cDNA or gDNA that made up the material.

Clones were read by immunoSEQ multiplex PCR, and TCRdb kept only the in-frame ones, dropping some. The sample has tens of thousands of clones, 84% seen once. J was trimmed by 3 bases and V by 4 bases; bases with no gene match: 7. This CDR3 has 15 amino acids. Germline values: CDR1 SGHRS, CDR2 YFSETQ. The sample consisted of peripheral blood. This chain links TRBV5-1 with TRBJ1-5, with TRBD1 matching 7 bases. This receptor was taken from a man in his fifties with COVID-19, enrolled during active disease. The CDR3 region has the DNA TGCGCCAGCAGCCCGGAGACAGGGAACAATCAGCCCCAGCATTTT. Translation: CASSPETGNNQPQHF.